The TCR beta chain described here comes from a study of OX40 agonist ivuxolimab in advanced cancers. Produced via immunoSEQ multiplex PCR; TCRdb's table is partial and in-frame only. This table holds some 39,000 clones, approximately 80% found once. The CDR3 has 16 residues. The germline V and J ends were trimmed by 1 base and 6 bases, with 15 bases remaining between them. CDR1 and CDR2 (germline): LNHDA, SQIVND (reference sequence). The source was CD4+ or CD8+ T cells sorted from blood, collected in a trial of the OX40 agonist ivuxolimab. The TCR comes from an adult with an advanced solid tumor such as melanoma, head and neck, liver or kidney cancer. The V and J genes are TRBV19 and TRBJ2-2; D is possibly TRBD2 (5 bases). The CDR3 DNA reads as TGTGCCAGTAGTATAGCGGGGAATTCGGCCGCCGGGGAGCTGTTTTTT. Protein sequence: CASSIAGNSAAGELFF.